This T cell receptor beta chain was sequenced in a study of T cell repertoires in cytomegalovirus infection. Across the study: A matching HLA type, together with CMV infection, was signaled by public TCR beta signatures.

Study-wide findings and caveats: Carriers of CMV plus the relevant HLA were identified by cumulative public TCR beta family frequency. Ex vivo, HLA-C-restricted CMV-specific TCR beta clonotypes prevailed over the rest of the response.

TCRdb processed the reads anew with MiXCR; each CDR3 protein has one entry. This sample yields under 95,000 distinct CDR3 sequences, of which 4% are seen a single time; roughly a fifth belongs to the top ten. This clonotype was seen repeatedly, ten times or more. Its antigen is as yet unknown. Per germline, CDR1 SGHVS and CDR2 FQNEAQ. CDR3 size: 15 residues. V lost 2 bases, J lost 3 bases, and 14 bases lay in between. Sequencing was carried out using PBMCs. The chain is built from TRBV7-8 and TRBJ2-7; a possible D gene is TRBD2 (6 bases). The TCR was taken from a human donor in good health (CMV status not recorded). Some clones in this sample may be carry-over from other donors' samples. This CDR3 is CASSLRMRDFYEQYF. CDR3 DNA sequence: TGTGCCAGCAGCTTACGAATGAGGGACTTCTACGAGCAGTACTTC.